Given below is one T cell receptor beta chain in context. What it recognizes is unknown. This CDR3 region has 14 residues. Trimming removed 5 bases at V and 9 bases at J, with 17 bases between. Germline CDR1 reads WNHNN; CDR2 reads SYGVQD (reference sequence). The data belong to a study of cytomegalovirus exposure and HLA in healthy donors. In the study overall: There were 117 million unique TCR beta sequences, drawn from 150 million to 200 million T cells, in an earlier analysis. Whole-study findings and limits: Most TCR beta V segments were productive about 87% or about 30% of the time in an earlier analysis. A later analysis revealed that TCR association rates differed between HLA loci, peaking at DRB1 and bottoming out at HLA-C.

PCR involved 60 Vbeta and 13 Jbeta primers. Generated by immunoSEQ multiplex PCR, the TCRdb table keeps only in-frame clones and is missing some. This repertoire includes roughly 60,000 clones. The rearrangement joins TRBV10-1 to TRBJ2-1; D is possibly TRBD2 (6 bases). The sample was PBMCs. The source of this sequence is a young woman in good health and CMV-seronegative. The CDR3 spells CASSLTRGLTEQFF. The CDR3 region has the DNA TGCGCCAGCAGTCTGACTAGGGGCCTCACTGAGCAGTTCTTC.